Described below is a single T cell receptor (beta chain) sequence and its context. Its antigen is not identified. This specimen comes from a study of T cell responses to AZD1222 COVID-19 vaccine. Sequencing used immunoSEQ multiplex PCR; TCRdb keeps in-frame clones, though not all of them. The data show under 150,000 clones, with 85% to 90% seen just once and approximately 9.6% held by the top ten. Study observations and caveats: Seropositive AZD1222 recipients at baseline numbered only five or six.

Sequencing used peripheral blood, obtained on day 0 of AZD1222 vaccination. The clonotype comes from an adult in good health.

CDR3 amino acids: CAWKKGQGGSYEQYF. Written as DNA, the CDR3 is TGTGCCTGGAAAAAAGGACAGGGAGGCTCCTACGAGCAGTACTTC. The J gene is TRBJ2-7, the V gene TRBV30, with 8 bases that match TRBD1. The germline CDR1 and CDR2 sequences are GTSNPN and SVGIG (reference sequence). The CDR3 is made up of 15 amino acids. Trimming took 4 bases from V and 0 from J; bases not matched to a gene: 8.